This TCR beta chain stems from a study of shared clonotypes between healthy human individuals. Background on the study: The people who gave samples were a couple of women and a few men aged 18 to 49. Each donor's CD4 naive and CD4 memory cells filled three plates apiece, CD8 naive two, and CD8 memory one.

Note on this clone: Antigen: not known. Germline and junction disagree at one end, which may indicate a read error.

Points from the study as a whole: The authors expected sequencing depth to affect clonotype sharing among donors.

Per the germline V gene, CDR1 is SGHTA and CDR2 is FQGNSA. The CDR3 contains 13 residues. Researchers ran the assay at a deep level. TCRdb's copy holds only in-frame clones and misses some; the assay was immunoSEQ multiplex PCR. The repertoire holds a few million clones, more than 80% seen once, with under 0.15% in the top ten. The V gene is TRBV7-2, the J gene TRBJ2-1; 9 positions match TRBD2. The sequence derives from a man in his late teens or twenties in good health. Sample: naive CD4+ T cells sorted from blood. Documented subset: CD45RA+ positively selected. This CDR3 reads CASSSSGTRTRVF. In DNA form, the CDR3 reads TGTGCCAGCAGCTCTAGCGGGACTCGAACCAGAGTCTTC.